This entry lists 18 T cell receptor beta chains sequenced from one sample in a study of shared clonotypes between healthy human individuals. This table comes from immunoSEQ multiplex PCR, and its TCRdb copy is limited to in-frame clones, with some not included. The sample has about 980,000 clones, approximately 76% seen once. Material: memory CD4+ T cells sorted from blood. The subset is: CD45RA-negative fraction. The receptors here all came from a man in his late teens or twenties in good health.

This chain connects TRBV2 to TRBJ2-5; perhaps TRBD2 as D (5 bases). Deletions cut 6 bases from V and 12 bases from J, with 14 bases between. Germline V gene sequence: CDR1 SNHLY, CDR2 FYNNEI. This CDR3 has 11 residues. This CDR3 reads CASSLEGQEYF. The CDR3 coding sequence is TGTGCCAGCAGCCTTGAGGGTCAGGAGTACTTC.

The chain links TRBV30 to TRBJ2-7; a weak D match, TRBD1 (6 bases). The CDR3 length is 10 residues. Germline assignment: CDR1 GTSNPN and CDR2 SVGIG (reference sequence). V dropped 5 bases and J dropped 6 bases, with 8 bases sitting between them. The CDR3 coding sequence is TGTGCCTGGGGACAGTTCGAGCAGTACTTC. This encodes CAWGQFEQYF.

This chain links TRBV5-5 with TRBJ2-2, with TRBD1 identical over 7 bases. Trimming cost V 4 bases and J 1 base; bases outside gene matches: 4. The CDR3 consists of 15 residues. Germline V CDR1 and CDR2: SGHKS, YYEKEE (reference sequence). The CDR3 DNA sequence: TGTGCCAGCAGCCGGGACAGACAGAACACCGGGGAGCTGTTTTTT. Its protein product is CASSRDRQNTGELFF.

The rearrangement uses TRBV10-2 and TRBJ2-1, with a tentative D call TRBD2 (7 bases). Germline lookup yields CDR1 WSHSY and CDR2 SAAADI. V was clipped by 5 bases and J by 8 bases, with 25 bases between them. The CDR3 covers 17 residues. In DNA, the CDR3 is TGCGCCAGCAGTCGTGGAGCGCGGGGGCCCGGGGTCGATGAGCAGTTCTTC. As protein: CASSRGARGPGVDEQFF.

The chain employs TRBV11-2 and TRBJ2-5; weak D call: TRBD1 (5 bases). CDR1 SGHAT and CDR2 FQNNGV come from the germline V gene. The V and J ends lost 5 bases and 4 bases respectively, with 17 bases between them. The CDR3 runs 15 residues. The CDR3 spells CASSVDSKGPETQYF. DNA of the CDR3: TGTGCCAGCAGCGTTGACAGTAAGGGGCCAGAGACCCAGTACTTC.

The rearrangement uses TRBV4-3 and TRBJ1-1; D gene unclear. This CDR3 contains 17 residues. V was cut by 1 base and J by 0 bases, with 15 bases left in between. CDR1 and CDR2 (germline): LGHNA, YSLEER. The DNA of the CDR3 is TGCGCCAGCAGCCAAGCAGTGACCATAGCCCTGAACACTGAAGCTTTCTTT. It codes for CASSQAVTIALNTEAFF.

This clone was recorded once. This CDR3 is also generated by other DNA sequences in the sample. The genes are TRBV7-2 and TRBJ2-7, with D uncertain. The germline gives CDR1 SGHTA, CDR2 FQGNSA. The CDR3 runs 11 residues. Trimming shortened V by 5 bases and J by 4 bases, and 6 bases separated the two germline ends. The CDR3 sequence is CASSPEYEQYF. Written as DNA, the CDR3 is TGTGCCAGCAGCCCCGAATACGAGCAGTACTTC. Variable domain in full (rest from reference TRBV7-2 and TRBJ2-7): GAGVSQSPSNKVTEKGKDVELRCDPISGHTALYWYRQSLGQGLEFLIYFQGNSAPDKSGLPSDRFSAERTGGSVSTLTIQRTQQEDSAVYLCASSPEYEQYFGPGTRLTVT.

The chain links TRBV6-1 to TRBJ2-7, with unresolved D. Trimming left V 7 bases short and J 2 bases short, with 6 bases between. Germline loops: CDR1 MNHNS, CDR2 SASEGT. The CDR3 has 11 residues. This CDR3 reads CASKRAYEQYF. DNA for the CDR3: TGTGCCAGCAAAAGGGCCTACGAGCAGTACTTC.

The chain combines TRBV6-1 with TRBJ1-1, with TRBD1 identical over 7 bases. The CDR3 runs to 17 residues. The trim removed 2 bases at V and 2 bases at J, leaving 11 bases unmatched. Germline CDR1 reads MNHNS; CDR2 reads SASEGT. The CDR3 region has the DNA TGTGCCAGCAGTGAAAAGGGAGTACAGGGGAGCAACACTGAAGCTTTCTTT. Translated: CASSEKGVQGSNTEAFF.

J is TRBJ1-3 and V is TRBV28; weak D call: TRBD1 (5 bases). Trimming shortened V by 5 bases and J by 0 bases, and 17 bases separated the two germline ends. Germline lookup yields CDR1 MDHEN and CDR2 SYDVKM. This CDR3 contains 17 residues. For the CDR3, the DNA is TGTGCCAGCAGTACGGCGGGGGGTTCGAGCTCTGGAAACACCATATATTTT. Residues: CASSTAGGSSSGNTIYF.

The V gene is TRBV2, the J gene TRBJ2-1, with 8 bases that match TRBD1. J gave up 8 bases and V 8 bases, and 14 bases lay outside the gene matches. The CDR3 is 15 amino acids. Germline values: CDR1 SNHLY, CDR2 FYNNEI. For the CDR3, the DNA is TGTGCCAGCTCCGCAAGACAGGGGATAAACGATGAGCAGTTCTTC. Amino acids: CASSARQGINDEQFF.

This clone was observed a handful of times. CDR3 region: CASSAGPTHGYTF. CDR3 DNA sequence: TGCGCCAGCAGCGCCGGACCAACCCATGGCTACACCTTC. The chain carries TRBV5-1 and TRBJ1-2; no reliable D call. Germline values: CDR1 SGHRS, CDR2 YFSETQ. CDR3 length: 13 residues. V was trimmed by 4 bases and J by 6 bases, leaving 13 bases between them.

The chain employs TRBV6-1 and TRBJ1-4; D possibly corresponds to TRBD1 (5 bases). The CDR3 extends over 16 amino acids. The V end lost 3 bases, the J end lost 3 bases, and 14 bases lay between the germline ends. From germline, CDR1 is MNHNS and CDR2 SASEGT. CDR3: CASSENRPGANEKLFF. The CDR3 coding sequence is TGTGCCAGCAGTGAGAACAGGCCCGGAGCTAATGAAAAACTGTTTTTT.

The J gene is TRBJ2-1, the V gene TRBV7-2; weak D call: TRBD2 (5 bases). Trimming shortened V by 6 bases and J by 3 bases, and 12 bases separated the two germline ends. The CDR3 is 14 residues long. Germline loops: CDR1 SGHTA, CDR2 FQGNSA. CDR3 amino acids: CASSFGEYYNEQFF. In DNA form, the CDR3 reads TGTGCCAGCAGTTTTGGGGAGTACTACAATGAGCAGTTCTTC.

CDR3 residues: CASSLATWETQYF. In DNA form, the CDR3 reads TGTGCCAGCAGCTTAGCAACGTGGGAGACCCAGTACTTC. V gene TRBV7-6 combines with J gene TRBJ2-5; D remains unclear. CDR3 length equals 13 residues. Trimming pared 0 bases from V and 5 bases from J, leaving 7 bases between. Germline assignment: CDR1 SGHVS and CDR2 FNYEAQ.

The rearrangement joins TRBV19 to TRBJ1-1; D is perhaps TRBD1 (5 bases). Germline V lookup: CDR1 LNHDA, CDR2 SQIVND (reference sequence). This CDR3 spans 11 amino acids. V lost 8 bases, J lost 10 bases, and 14 bases lay in between. The DNA of the CDR3 is TGTGCCAGTCAAGGGGCCGTTCGAGCTTTCTTT. Its protein is CASQGAVRAFF.

The chain carries TRBV19 and TRBJ2-2; D gene unclear. This CDR3 has 13 residues. V was shortened by 6 bases and J by 4 bases, with 9 bases between the two germline ends. Germline V gene data show CDR1 as LNHDA and CDR2 as SQIVND (reference sequence). The CDR3, as DNA: TGTGCCAGTAGCAGGTCGACCACCGGGGAGCTGTTTTTT. It specifies CASSRSTTGELFF.

The chain employs TRBV29-1 and TRBJ2-2; TRBD2 agrees at 7 bases. The CDR3 consists of 15 residues. The germline V gene has CDR1 SQVTM and CDR2 ANQGSEA. The V gene end was trimmed by 5 bases and the J gene end by 0 bases; junction bases not matched to a gene: 6. In DNA, the CDR3 is TGCAGCGTTCAACGGGAGGCGTCGAACACCGGGGAGCTGTTTTTT. This translates into CSVQREASNTGELFF.